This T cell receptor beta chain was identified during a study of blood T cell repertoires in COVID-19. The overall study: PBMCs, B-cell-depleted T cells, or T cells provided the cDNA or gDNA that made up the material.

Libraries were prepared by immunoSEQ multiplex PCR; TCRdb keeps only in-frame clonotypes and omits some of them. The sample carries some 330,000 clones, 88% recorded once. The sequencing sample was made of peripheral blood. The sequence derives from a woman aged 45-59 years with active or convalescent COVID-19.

CDR3 loop: CASSYSWKGVNTEAFF. The CDR3 nucleotides read TGTGCCAGCAGTTACTCTTGGAAGGGGGTGAACACTGAAGCTTTCTTT. The rearrangement uses TRBV6-2 or TRBV6-3 and TRBJ1-1, with D possibly being TRBD1 (6 bases). The V gene lost 0 bases and the J gene lost 0 bases, with 11 bases spanning the gap. This CDR3 comprises 16 residues. Germline V gene data show CDR1 as MNHEY and CDR2 as SVGEGT.